A single sample gave rise to the 23 T cell receptor beta chains below, sequenced in a study of cytomegalovirus exposure and HLA in healthy donors. PCR used 60 Vbeta primers and 13 Jbeta primers. Repertoires were generated with immunoSEQ multiplex PCR, while TCRdb's copy carries only in-frame clones and drops some. The data hold over 45,000 clones, with more than 75% observed a single time. The sequenced sample consisted of PBMCs. Receptor source: a female donor in good health and CMV-seronegative.

This sequence joins TRBV10-3 and TRBJ2-3; D is possibly TRBD2 (5 bases). The V and J ends lost 8 bases and 4 bases respectively, with 10 bases between them. This CDR3 contains 12 residues. The germline V gene has CDR1 ENHRY and CDR2 SYGVKD. The DNA of the CDR3 is TGTGCCATCGGGAGAGTTCCAGATACGCAGTATTTT. Its protein is CAIGRVPDTQYF.

The genes are TRBV5-1 and TRBJ1-5; D perhaps matches TRBD1 (5 bases). The V and J ends lost 0 bases and 7 bases respectively, with 11 bases between them. CDR1 and CDR2 from the germline V gene are SGHRS and YFSETQ. This CDR3 is 14 amino acids long. The CDR3 DNA reads as TGCGCCAGCAGCTTGGAGGGGTTAGGCCAGCCCCAGCATTTT. It codes for CASSLEGLGQPQHF.

This chain connects TRBV18 to TRBJ2-7; 7 bases match TRBD1. The V gene's germline CDR1 is KGHSH and CDR2 LQKENI. The CDR3 extends over 14 amino acids. The V gene end was trimmed by 8 bases and the J gene end by 2 bases; junction bases not matched to a gene: 9. CDR3: CASVDRVLAYEQYF. CDR3 DNA sequence: TGTGCCAGCGTAGACAGGGTTTTGGCCTACGAGCAGTACTTC. The full variable domain, its missing parts supplied by reference TRBV18 and TRBJ2-7, is NAGVMQNPRHLVRRRGQEARLRCSPMKGHSHVYWYRQLPEEGLKFMVYLQKENIIDESGMPKERFSAEFPKEGPSILRIQQVVRGDSAAYFCASVDRVLAYEQYFGPGTRLTVT.

This clone was counted only a few times. J is TRBJ1-4 and V is TRBV9; a possible D gene is TRBD1 (5 bases). This CDR3 has 14 residues. V shed 3 bases and J shed 5 bases, with 11 bases lying between them. Germline V lookup: CDR1 SGDLS, CDR2 YYNGEE. In DNA form, the CDR3 reads TGTGCCAGCAGCGCCGGGACTTCAAATGAAAAACTGTTTTTT. It translates to CASSAGTSNEKLFF.

The chain couples TRBV7-9 to TRBJ1-1; TRBD1 matches 7 bases. Germline assignment: CDR1 SEHNR and CDR2 FQNEAQ (reference sequence). This CDR3 is 13 amino acids long. V trimming: 3 bases; J trimming: 4 bases; junction bases outside the gene matches: 2. CDR3 coding DNA: TGTGCCAGCAGCTTGACAGGGATCACTGAAGCTTTCTTT. Its translation: CASSLTGITEAFF.

The V gene is TRBV10-3, the J gene TRBJ1-2, with a possible D match to TRBD1 (5 bases). Trimming left V 0 bases short and J 6 bases short, with 11 bases between. Germline V CDR1 and CDR2: ENHRY, SYGVKD. The CDR3 is made up of 14 amino acids. CDR3 DNA: TGTGCCATCAGTGAGTCCGTGGAAGGGGATGGCTACACCTTC. Amino acids: CAISESVEGDGYTF.

The chain uses TRBV18 and TRBJ2-2, with D possibly being TRBD1 (6 bases). The CDR3 consists of 16 residues. The V gene's germline CDR1 is KGHSH and CDR2 LQKENI. Deletions cut 2 bases from V and 1 base from J, with 11 bases between. In DNA, the CDR3 is TGTGCCAGCTCACCATTAAGGACAGAGAACACCGGGGAGCTGTTTTTT. It translates to CASSPLRTENTGELFF.

The chain recombines TRBV27 with TRBJ1-1, with TRBD1 matching over 9 bases. The CDR3 extends over 18 amino acids. J gave up 7 bases and V 3 bases, and 18 bases lay outside the gene matches. Germline values: CDR1 MNHEY, CDR2 SMNVEV (reference sequence). Here the CDR3 reads CASSFSPKTLGQGFEAFF. The CDR3 DNA sequence: TGTGCCAGCAGTTTCTCGCCTAAAACCTTGGGACAGGGCTTTGAAGCTTTCTTT.

This clone was observed a few times. The CDR3 nucleotides read TGTGCCAGCAGTCAGGGGCACGCTAATGAAAAACTGTTTTTT. As protein: CASSQGHANEKLFF. The chain uses TRBV6-5 and TRBJ1-4; D is possibly TRBD1 (6 bases). The germline V gene has CDR1 MNHEY and CDR2 SVGAGI. This CDR3 is built from 14 residues. The ends were cut back, 5 bases at V and 3 bases at J, with 10 bases in the middle.

J is TRBJ2-2 and V is TRBV7-3; D is perhaps TRBD1 (6 bases). This CDR3 has 13 residues. Germline lookup yields CDR1 SGHTA and CDR2 FQGTGA. The V end was cut by 9 bases, the J end by 7 bases, with 15 bases between. CDR3 in DNA: TGTGCCAGTAGGGATCCAGGGGTCGGGGAGCTGTTTTTT. Encoded protein: CASRDPGVGELFF.

This chain uses TRBV18 with TRBJ1-1; D is undetermined. Germline CDR1 and CDR2: KGHSH and LQKENI. The CDR3 consists of 13 residues. V was shortened by 6 bases and J by 5 bases, with 13 bases between the two germline ends. The CDR3 DNA follows: TGTGCCAGCTCCCTGAACAGTCGGACTGAAGCTTTCTTT. It translates to CASSLNSRTEAFF.

V and J are TRBV6-1 and TRBJ1-2; the match to TRBD1 covers 11 bases. The CDR3 runs to 15 residues. The V segment lost 6 bases and the J segment 4 bases; nucleotides outside the gene matches: 7. Germline assignment: CDR1 MNHNS and CDR2 SASEGT. The CDR3 loop reads CASRTGTGGFYGYTF. DNA of the CDR3: TGTGCCAGCAGAACCGGGACAGGGGGTTTCTATGGCTACACCTTC.

V usage is TRBV7-3 and J usage is TRBJ2-3, with D perhaps TRBD2 (6 bases). Per germline, CDR1 SGHTA and CDR2 FQGTGA. Trimming stripped 8 bases from V and 6 bases from J, with 18 bases between. The CDR3 has 14 residues. In DNA form, the CDR3 reads TGTGCCAGCGGCGCGGCGGGGCGCTTGGATACGCAGTATTTT. It is translated as CASGAAGRLDTQYF.

The chain carries TRBV5-1 and TRBJ1-6; TRBD1 matches 12 bases. V lost 0 bases to trimming and J lost 9 bases; unmatched junction nucleotides: 10. Germline V gene lookup returns CDR1 SGHRS and CDR2 YFSETQ. The CDR3 length is 18 residues. The CDR3 loop is CASSLGVGQGAFGSPLHF. The CDR3 DNA follows: TGCGCCAGCAGCTTGGGGGTGGGACAGGGGGCATTCGGTTCACCCCTCCACTTT. Looking up the rest from reference TRBV5-1 and TRBJ1-6 gives the full variable domain: KAGVTQTPRYLIKTRGQQVTLSCSPISGHRSVSWYQQTPGQGLQFLFEYFSETQRNKGNFPGRFSGRQFSNSRSEMNVSTLELGDSALYLCASSLGVGQGAFGSPLHFGNGTRLTVT.

In its sample, this clone is medium-sized. CDR3 nucleotides: TGTGCCAGCACCCGACAGGGGGACTCTGGAAACACCATATATTTT. It encodes CASTRQGDSGNTIYF. This chain links TRBV6-6 with TRBJ1-3; 9 bases agree with TRBD1. With V trimmed by 7 bases and J by 0 bases, 4 bases remained unmatched. Germline V CDR1 and CDR2: MNHNY, SVGAGI (reference sequence). This CDR3 has 15 amino acids.

This clone has only a few counts. V gene TRBV15 combines with J gene TRBJ2-7; TRBD1 agrees at 7 bases. J was trimmed by 3 bases and V by 2 bases; bases with no gene match: 1. CDR3 size: 13 residues. Germline lookup yields CDR1 LNHNV and CDR2 YYDKDF (reference sequence). The CDR3, as DNA: TGTGCCACCAGCAGACCAGGGGGCTACGAGCAGTACTTC. This sequence encodes CATSRPGGYEQYF.

Regarding this clone: An end of the junction differs from the germline gene, which may be a read error. The CDR3 loop is CASSPTDTSSGANVPTF. CDR3 coding DNA: TGTGCCAGCAGCCCGACAGATACGAGCTCTGGGGCCAACGTCCCGACTTTC. This sequence joins TRBV11-1 and TRBJ2-6; D is possibly TRBD1 (5 bases). Germline V gives CDR1 SGHAT, CDR2 FQDESV (reference sequence). The CDR3 has 17 amino acids.

The chain is built from TRBV2 and TRBJ1-5, with a possible D match to TRBD1 (5 bases). The germline V gene encodes CDR1 SNHLY and CDR2 FYNNEI. The CDR3 spans 14 residues. Trimming left V 6 bases short and J 7 bases short, with 16 bases between. CDR3 loop: CASRSTSGIQPQHF. The CDR3 region has the DNA TGTGCCAGCAGATCGACCTCAGGGATCCAGCCCCAGCATTTT.

The genes are TRBV7-2 and TRBJ2-7; TRBD2 agrees at 9 bases. Germline V CDR1 and CDR2: SGHTA, FQGNSA. J was trimmed by 5 bases and V by 5 bases; bases with no gene match: 4. This CDR3 spans 13 amino acids. CDR3 sequence: CASSLSGGNEQYF. As DNA, the CDR3 is TGTGCCAGCAGCCTCAGCGGGGGGAACGAGCAGTACTTC.

This clone was seen just once. The chain recombines TRBV5-1 with TRBJ2-3; 11 bases map to TRBD2. The J segment lost 6 bases and the V segment lost 7 bases, leaving 13 bases of the junction unmatched. CDR1 and CDR2 (germline): SGHRS, YFSETQ. The CDR3 spans 16 residues. CDR3 loop: CASDRLAGGTSDTQYF. As DNA, the CDR3 is TGCGCCAGCGACCGGTTAGCGGGGGGGACATCCGATACGCAGTATTTT.

This clone has more than one count but fewer than ten. V is TRBV5-6 and J is TRBJ2-2, with D perhaps matching TRBD1 (6 bases). Trimming took 0 bases from V and 6 from J, leaving 9 bases between them. CDR1 is SGHDT and CDR2 is YYEEEE in the germline V gene. This CDR3 is 14 amino acids long. For the CDR3, the DNA is TGTGCCAGCAGCTTGGTACAGGGTCCCGGGGAGCTGTTTTTT. Amino acid sequence: CASSLVQGPGELFF.

The rearrangement joins TRBV5-6 to TRBJ2-2, with a weak D call TRBD2 (6 bases). The CDR3 is 14 residues long. CDR1 SGHDT and CDR2 YYEEEE come from the germline V gene. Trimming cost V 2 bases and J 6 bases, with 11 bases left between them. CDR3 sequence reads: CASSFGGDAGELFF. The CDR3 coding sequence is TGTGCCAGCAGCTTTGGCGGGGACGCCGGGGAGCTGTTTTTT.

The chain uses TRBV7-3 and TRBJ2-7; no firm D call. The CDR3 has 14 residues. Per the germline V gene, CDR1 is SGHTA and CDR2 is FQGTGA. V lost 1 base and J 0 bases, leaving 7 bases between the germline ends. CDR3 DNA: TGTGCCAGCAGCTTAAGTCGCGACTCCTACGAGCAGTACTTC. Translated: CASSLSRDSYEQYF.